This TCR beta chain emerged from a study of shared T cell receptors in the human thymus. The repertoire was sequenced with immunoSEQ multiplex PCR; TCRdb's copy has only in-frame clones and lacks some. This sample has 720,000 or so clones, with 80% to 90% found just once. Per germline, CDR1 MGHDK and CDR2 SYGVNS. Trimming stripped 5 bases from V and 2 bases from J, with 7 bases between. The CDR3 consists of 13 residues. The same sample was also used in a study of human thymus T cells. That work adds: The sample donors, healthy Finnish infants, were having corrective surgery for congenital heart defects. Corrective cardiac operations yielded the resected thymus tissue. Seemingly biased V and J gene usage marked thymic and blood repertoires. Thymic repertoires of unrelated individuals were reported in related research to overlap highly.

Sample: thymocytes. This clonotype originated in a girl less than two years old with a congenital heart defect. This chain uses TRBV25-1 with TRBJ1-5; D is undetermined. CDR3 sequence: CASSKQGNQPQHF. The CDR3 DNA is TGTGCCAGCAGTAAGCAGGGCAATCAGCCCCAGCATTTT.